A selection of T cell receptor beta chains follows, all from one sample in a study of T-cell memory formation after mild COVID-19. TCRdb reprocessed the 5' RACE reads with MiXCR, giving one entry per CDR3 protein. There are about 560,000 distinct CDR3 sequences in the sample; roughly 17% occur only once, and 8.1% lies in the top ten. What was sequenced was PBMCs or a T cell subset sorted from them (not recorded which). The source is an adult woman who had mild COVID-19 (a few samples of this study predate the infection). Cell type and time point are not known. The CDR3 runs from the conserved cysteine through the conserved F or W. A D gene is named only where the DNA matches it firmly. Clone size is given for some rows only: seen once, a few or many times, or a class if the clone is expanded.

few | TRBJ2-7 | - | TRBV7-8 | TGTGCCAGCAGCCGGGGGGGGACAGGGTTTGACGAGCAGTACTTC | CASSRGGTGFDEQYF
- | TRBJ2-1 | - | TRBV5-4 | TGTGCCAGCAGCTTGGCGTCAGTCTCCTACAATGAGCAGTTCTTC | CASSLASVSYNEQFF
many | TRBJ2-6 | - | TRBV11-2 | TGTGCCAGCAGCTTAGCCGGGGGAAGGACTGGGGCCAACGTCCTGACTTTC | CASSLAGGRTGANVLTF
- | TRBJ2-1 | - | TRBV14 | TGTGCCAGCAGCCGGGGCGGCCTTACGAACAATGAGCAGTTCTTC | CASSRGGLTNNEQFF
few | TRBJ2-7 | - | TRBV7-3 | TGTGCCAGCAGCTTAAACAGGGATTCCTCCTACGAGCAGTACTTC | CASSLNRDSSYEQYF
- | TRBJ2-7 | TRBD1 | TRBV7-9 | TGTGCCAGCAGCTCAGGGGGAAAGAAGGTCTACGAGCAGTACTTC | CASSSGGKKVYEQYF
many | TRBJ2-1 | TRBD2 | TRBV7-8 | TGTGCCAGCAGCTCACCAGGACTAGCGGGAGTTAGTAAGAAGATGGGGAGAATTTACAATGAGCAGTTCTTC | CASSSPGLAGVSKKMGRIYNEQFF
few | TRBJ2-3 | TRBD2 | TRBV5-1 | TGCGCCAGCAGCTTAGGCCTAGCGGCCGCAGATACGCAGTATTTT | CASSLGLAAADTQYF
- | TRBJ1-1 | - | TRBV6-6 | TGTGCCAGCATCAATAGATTAGCTTCGAACACTGAAGCTTTCTTT | CASINRLASNTEAFF
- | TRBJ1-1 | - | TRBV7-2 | TGTGCCAGCACCACAGGGTTGAACACTGAAGCTTTCTTT | CASTTGLNTEAFF
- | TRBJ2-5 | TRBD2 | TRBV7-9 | TGTGCCAGCAGCTTCCCTGAGACTAGCGGGGACCAAGAGACCCAGTACTTC | CASSFPETSGDQETQYF
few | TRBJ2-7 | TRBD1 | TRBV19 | TGTGCCAGTAGTTTCCGGGACAGGGGCTACGAGCAGTACTTC | CASSFRDRGYEQYF
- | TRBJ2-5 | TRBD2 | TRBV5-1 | TGCGCCAGCAGCTTGCTTAGCGGGGGTCTGGAGACCCAGTACTTC | CASSLLSGGLETQYF
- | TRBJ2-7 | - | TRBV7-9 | TGTGCCAGCAACCGGGACGGAGACAGGTCCTACGAGCAGTACTTC | CASNRDGDRSYEQYF
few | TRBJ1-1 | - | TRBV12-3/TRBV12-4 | TGTGCCAGCAGTTTTATGGGGGGCTGGACTGAAGCTTTCTTT | CASSFMGGWTEAFF
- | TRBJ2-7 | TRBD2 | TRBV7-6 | TGTGCCAGCAGCACCGGACTAGCGACTACCTACGAGCAGTACTTC | CASSTGLATTYEQYF
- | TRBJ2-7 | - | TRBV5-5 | TGTGCCAGCAGCTTGATGGGCAGGAGCTCCTACGAGCAGTACTTC | CASSLMGRSSYEQYF
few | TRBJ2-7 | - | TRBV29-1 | TGCAGCGTTGGCGTTCCCTACGAGCAGTACTTC | CSVGVPYEQYF
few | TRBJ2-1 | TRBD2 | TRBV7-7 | TGTGCTAGCAGCCGAACAGCGGGAGCAACCTACAATGAGCAGTTCTTC | CASSRTAGATYNEQFF
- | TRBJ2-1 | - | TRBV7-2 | TGTGCCAGCAGCTCGGGACAGGGAGCGGGAGAGGGATACAATGAGCAGTTCTTC | CASSSGQGAGEGYNEQFF
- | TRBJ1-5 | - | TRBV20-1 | TGCAGTGCTAGATCGGGGGGACAGCCCCAGCATTTT | CSARSGGQPQHF
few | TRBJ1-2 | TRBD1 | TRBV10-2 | TGCGCCAGCAGTGAGGGGGACAGGGGATATGGCTACACCTTC | CASSEGDRGYGYTF
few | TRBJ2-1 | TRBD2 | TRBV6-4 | TGTGCCAGCAGCCGGGAGGGAGGGACCTACAATGAGCAGTTCTTC | CASSREGGTYNEQFF
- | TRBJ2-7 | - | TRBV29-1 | TGCAGCGGTATAGCGGGACAGGACGAGCAGTACTTC | CSGIAGQDEQYF
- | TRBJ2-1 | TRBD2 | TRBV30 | TGTGCCTGGAGAAGCGGGAGCTCCTACAATGAGCAGTTCTTC | CAWRSGSSYNEQFF
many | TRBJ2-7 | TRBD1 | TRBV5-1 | TGCGCCAGCAGCTTGGAGGGACAGGGGGTGCACGAGCAGTACTTC | CASSLEGQGVHEQYF
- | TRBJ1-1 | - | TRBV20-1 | TGCAGTGCTATCACCGGTGGGGGCAGGAATGAAGCTTTCTTT | CSAITGGGRNEAFF
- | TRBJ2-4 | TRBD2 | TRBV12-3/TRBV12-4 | TGTGCCAGCAGTTTTAGCGGGAGGGCCCCACAGTACTTC | CASSFSGRAPQYF
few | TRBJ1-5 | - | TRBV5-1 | TGCGCCAGCAGCTTGGTAGGGTTACAGGACCTCGGTCAGCCCCAGCATTTT | CASSLVGLQDLGQPQHF
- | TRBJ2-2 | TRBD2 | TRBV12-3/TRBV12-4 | TGTGCCAGCACCCCTAGTAGCGGGAGGGCCGGGAGCGGGGAGCTGTTTTTT | CASTPSSGRAGSGELFF
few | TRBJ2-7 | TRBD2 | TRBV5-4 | TGTGCCAGCAGCCCCAAATCCGGGACTAGCGGGAGGGCGTGGAACGAGCAGTACTTC | CASSPKSGTSGRAWNEQYF
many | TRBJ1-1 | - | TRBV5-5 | TGTGCCAGCAGCGGGGGCGGCCTCATGAACACTGAAGCTTTCTTT | CASSGGGLMNTEAFF
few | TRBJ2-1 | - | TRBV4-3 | TGCGCCAGCAGCCAAGGGATTAGCGGCAACTCCTACAATGAGCAGTTCTTC | CASSQGISGNSYNEQFF
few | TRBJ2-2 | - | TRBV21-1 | TGTGCCAGTCCAACCAGGGGGGAGAACACCGGGGAGCTGTTTTTT | CASPTRGENTGELFF
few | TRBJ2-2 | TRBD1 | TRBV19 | TGTGCCAGTAGTACCGGGACAGGGTTGGCCGGGGAGCTGTTTTTT | CASSTGTGLAGELFF
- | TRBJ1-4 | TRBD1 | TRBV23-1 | TGCGCCAGCAGTCTCCCGGACAGGGGAAACGAAAAACTGTTTTTT | CASSLPDRGNEKLFF
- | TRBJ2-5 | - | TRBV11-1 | TGTGCCAGCAGCCCCACATACCTCCGGGAAGAGACCCAGTACTTC | CASSPTYLREETQYF
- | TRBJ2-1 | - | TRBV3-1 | TGTGCCAGCAGCCAAGATTCGGGCGGGTACTCCTACAATGAGCAGTTCTTC | CASSQDSGGYSYNEQFF
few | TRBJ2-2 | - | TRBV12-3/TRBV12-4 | TGTGCCAGCAGTTTGGAATCAGGGGTCGGCGGGGAGCTGTTTTTT | CASSLESGVGGELFF
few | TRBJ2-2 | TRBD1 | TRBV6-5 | TGTGCCAGCAGCCACCCGCCGGGACAGGGAAACGGGGAGCTGTTTTTT | CASSHPPGQGNGELFF
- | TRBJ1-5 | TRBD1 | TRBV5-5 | TGTGCCAGCAGCTTAGGGACAGGGGCTGGTGAGCCCCAGCATTTT | CASSLGTGAGEPQHF
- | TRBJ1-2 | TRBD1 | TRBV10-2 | TGCGCCAGCAGTGGGCCAGGGGGCGCATTAAACACCTTC | CASSGPGGALNTF
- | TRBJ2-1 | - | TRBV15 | TGTGCCACCAGCACTACTATACTACCGGGAACTGAGCAGTTCTTC | CATSTTILPGTEQFF
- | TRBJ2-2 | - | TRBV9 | TGTGCCAGCACCGATTCCAGGGGCGGTATGACCGGGGAGCTGTTTTTT | CASTDSRGGMTGELFF
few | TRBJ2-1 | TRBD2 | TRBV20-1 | TGCAGTGCTAAGACTAGCGGGGTTTACAATGAGCAGTTCTTC | CSAKTSGVYNEQFF
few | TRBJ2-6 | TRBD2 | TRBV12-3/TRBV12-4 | TGTGCCAGCAGCAGAAGCGGGGGGGTATCCGGGGCCAACGTCCTGACTTTC | CASSRSGGVSGANVLTF
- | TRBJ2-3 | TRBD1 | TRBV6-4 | TGTGCCAGCAGTGAAGTAGACAGGGGACCAGATACGCAGTATTTT | CASSEVDRGPDTQYF
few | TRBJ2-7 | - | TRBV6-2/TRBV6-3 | TGTGCCAGCAGCTCGATTCAGGGGACCGGAGTCATCTACGAGCAGTACTTC | CASSSIQGTGVIYEQYF
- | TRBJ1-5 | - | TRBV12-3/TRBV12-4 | TGTGCCAGCAGTTTTTGGGGGCTGAATCAGCCCCAGCATTTT | CASSFWGLNQPQHF
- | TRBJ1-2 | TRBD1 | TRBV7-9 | TGTGCCAGCAGCTTAGTGGCCGGGACAGGGGGCATCTATGGCTACACCTTC | CASSLVAGTGGIYGYTF
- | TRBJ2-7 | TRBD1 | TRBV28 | TGTGCCAGCAGGACCGGGACAGTTTCCTCCTACGAGCAGTACTTC | CASRTGTVSSYEQYF
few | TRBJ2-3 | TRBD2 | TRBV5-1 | TGCGCCAGCAGCTTGTTGACTAGCCAAGATACGCAGTATTTT | CASSLLTSQDTQYF
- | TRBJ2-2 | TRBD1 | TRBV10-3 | TGTGCCATCAGTGATCTCGGACAGGGGGTGGACACCGGGGAGCTGTTTTTT | CAISDLGQGVDTGELFF
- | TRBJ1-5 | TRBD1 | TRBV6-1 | TGTGCCAGCAGCAACACTCCGGGACAGGGAAGGGGTCAGCCCCAGCATTTT | CASSNTPGQGRGQPQHF
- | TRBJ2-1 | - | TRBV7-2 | TGTGCCAGCAGCTTACGCCCAGGGACTCCTAGATCTAGCTCCTACAATGAGCAGTTCTTC | CASSLRPGTPRSSSYNEQFF
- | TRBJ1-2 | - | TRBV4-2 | TGTGCCAGCAGCCGGGACGAGAACACAGGGAACTATGGCTACACCTTC | CASSRDENTGNYGYTF
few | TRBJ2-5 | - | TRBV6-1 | TGTGCCAGCAGGGAGGTCCCCTTGGGGACCCAGTACTTC | CASREVPLGTQYF